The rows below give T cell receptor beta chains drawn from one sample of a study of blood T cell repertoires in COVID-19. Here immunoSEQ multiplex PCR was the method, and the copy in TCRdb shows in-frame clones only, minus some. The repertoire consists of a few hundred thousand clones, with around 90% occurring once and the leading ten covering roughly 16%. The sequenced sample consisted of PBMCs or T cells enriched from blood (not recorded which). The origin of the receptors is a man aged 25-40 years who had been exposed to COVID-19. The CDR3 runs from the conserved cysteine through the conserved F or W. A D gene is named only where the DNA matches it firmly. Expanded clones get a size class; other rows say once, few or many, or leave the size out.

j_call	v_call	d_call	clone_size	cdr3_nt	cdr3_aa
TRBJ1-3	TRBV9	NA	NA	TGTGCCAGCACCTATGCCCAGGGCATCTCTGGAAACACCATATATTTT	CASTYAQGISGNTIYF
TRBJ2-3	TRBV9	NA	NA	TGTGCCAGCAGCCTCACAGATACGCAGTATTTT	CASSLTDTQYF
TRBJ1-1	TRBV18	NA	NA	TGTGCCAGCTCACCAAATGGTGCGTGGACTGAAGCTTTCTTT	CASSPNGAWTEAFF
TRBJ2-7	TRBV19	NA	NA	TGTGCCAGTAGCTCGACATACCCCTACGAGCAGTACTTC	CASSSTYPYEQYF
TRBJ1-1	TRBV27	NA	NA	TGTGCCAGCAGTTTATGGGCGGGCACTGAAGCTTTCTTT	CASSLWAGTEAFF
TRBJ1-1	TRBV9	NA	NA	TGTGCCAGCAGCGTAGTGTCGGGTGGGACTGAAGCTTTCTTT	CASSVVSGGTEAFF
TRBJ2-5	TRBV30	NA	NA	TGTGCCTGGAGTGGTTGGGGGCTGGTTGTGGACCAAGAGACCCAGTACTTC	CAWSGWGLVVDQETQYF
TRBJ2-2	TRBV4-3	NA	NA	TGCGCCAGCAGCCAGCAGGGTGCCGGGGAGCTGTTTTTT	CASSQQGAGELFF
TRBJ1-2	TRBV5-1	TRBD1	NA	TGCGCCAGCAGCTCCGGGACAGGGGCTGGCTACACCTTC	CASSSGTGAGYTF
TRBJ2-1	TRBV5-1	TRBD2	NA	TGCGCCAGCAGCCGGGACTACTACAATGAGCAGTTCTTC	CASSRDYYNEQFF
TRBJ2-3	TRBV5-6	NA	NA	TGTGCCAGCAGCCCGGTCGGGGGTACAGATACGCAGTATTTT	CASSPVGGTDTQYF
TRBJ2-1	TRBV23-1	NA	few	TGCGCCAGCAGTCAATTTGGGGCAGAGAGGTGGGATAATGAGCAGTTCTTC	CASSQFGAERWDNEQFF
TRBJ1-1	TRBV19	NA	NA	TGTGCCAGTAGTATGAGCGTTGGGACGGGGGGGACTGAAGCTTTCTTT	CASSMSVGTGGTEAFF
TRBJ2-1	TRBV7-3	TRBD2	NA	TGTGCCAGCAGCCGAAATAGCGGGGGGGCGAGCGATGAGCAGTTCTTC	CASSRNSGGASDEQFF
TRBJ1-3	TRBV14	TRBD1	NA	TGTGCCAGCAGCCTTGCACAGGGGGCGAGGGGAAACACCATATATTTT	CASSLAQGARGNTIYF
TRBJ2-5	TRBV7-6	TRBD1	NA	TGTGCCAGCAGCGAGGGACAGGGTGGAAGAGAGACCCAGTACTTC	CASSEGQGGRETQYF
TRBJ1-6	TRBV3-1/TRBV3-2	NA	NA	TGTGCCAGCAGACAAAACAGGTCGCCCCTCCACTTT	CASRQNRSPLHF
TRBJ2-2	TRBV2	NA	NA	TGTGCCAGCGTCCGGGCGAACACCGGGGAGCTGTTTTTT	CASVRANTGELFF
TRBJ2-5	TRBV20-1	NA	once	TGCAGTGCTTTCGTTCGAGAGACCCAGTACTTC	CSAFVRETQYF
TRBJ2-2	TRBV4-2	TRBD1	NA	TGTGCCAGCAGCCAAGAACAGGGGTACACCGGGGAGCTGTTTTTT	CASSQEQGYTGELFF
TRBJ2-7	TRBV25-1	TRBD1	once	TGTGCCAGCAGTGCTTCATACAGGGGGTCCTACGAGCAGTACTTC	CASSASYRGSYEQYF
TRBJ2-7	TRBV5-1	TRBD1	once	TGCGCCAGCAGCCGAAGGGACAGGGTTTCCTACGAGCAGTACTTC	CASSRRDRVSYEQYF
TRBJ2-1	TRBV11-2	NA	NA	TGTGCCAGCAGCTTATTATGGGGCACCCACAATGAGCAGTTCTTC	CASSLLWGTHNEQFF
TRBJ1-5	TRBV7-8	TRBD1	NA	TGTGCCAGCACCGTCGGGACAGGGGATCAGCCCCAGCATTTT	CASTVGTGDQPQHF
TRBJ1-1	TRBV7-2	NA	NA	TGTGCCAGCAGCTTAGTGGGGGGGTGGACAGCTGAAGCTTTCTTT	CASSLVGGWTAEAFF
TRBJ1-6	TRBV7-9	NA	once	TGTGCCAGCAGCTTAACGACCGCAAAAGGAGCCCTCCACTTT	CASSLTTAKGALHF
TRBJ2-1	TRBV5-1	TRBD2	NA	TGCGCCAGCAGCTTGGTGGTAGCGGGGGGGCGCAATGAGCAGTTCTTC	CASSLVVAGGRNEQFF
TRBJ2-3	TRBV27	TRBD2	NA	TGTGCCAGCAGTTTATCGATCCCTAGCGGGGGACAAGATACGCAGTATTTT	CASSLSIPSGGQDTQYF
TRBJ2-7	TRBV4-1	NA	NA	TGCGCCAGCAGCCAAGTCGAGGAATCCTACGAGCAGTACTTC	CASSQVEESYEQYF
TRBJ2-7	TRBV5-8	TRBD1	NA	TGTGCCAGCAGAGATGGGACAGGGGGTTTTTACGAGCAGTACTTC	CASRDGTGGFYEQYF
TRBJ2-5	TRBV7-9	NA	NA	TGTGCCAGCAGCTTAGATCGAGGGACCCAGTACTTC	CASSLDRGTQYF
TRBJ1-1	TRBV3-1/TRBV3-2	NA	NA	TGTGCCAGCAGCCAAACGGGGGACACTGAAGCTTTCTTT	CASSQTGDTEAFF
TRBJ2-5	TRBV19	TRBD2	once	TGTGCCAGTAGTACGGGACGGGAGGTAGGGGAGACCCAGTACTTC	CASSTGREVGETQYF
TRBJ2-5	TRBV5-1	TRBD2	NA	TGCGCCAGCACCCAAGCGGGGGGGCAAGAGACCCAGTACTTC	CASTQAGGQETQYF
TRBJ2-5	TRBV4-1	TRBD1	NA	TGCGCCAGCAGCCAAGGGGGGACAGTGAACGGACAAGAGACCCAGTACTTC	CASSQGGTVNGQETQYF
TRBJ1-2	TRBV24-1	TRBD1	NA	TGTGCCACCAGTGACCAACCGGGACAGGTCTATGGCTACACCTTC	CATSDQPGQVYGYTF
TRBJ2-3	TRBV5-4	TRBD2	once	TGTGCCAGCAGCTTGGATAGCGGGTCAGATACGCAGTATTTT	CASSLDSGSDTQYF
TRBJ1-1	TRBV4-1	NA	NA	TGCGCCAGCAGCCTCACCCCACAGGGAGAAGGCACTGAAGCTTTCTTT	CASSLTPQGEGTEAFF
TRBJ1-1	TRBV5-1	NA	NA	TGCGCCAGCAGCTGGGCTCAGGGTACAGCCACCTTGAACACTGAAGCTTTCTTT	CASSWAQGTATLNTEAFF
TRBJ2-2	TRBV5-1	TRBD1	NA	TGCGCCAGCAGCTTAACCGGGACAGAGAACACCGGGGAGCTGTTTTTT	CASSLTGTENTGELFF
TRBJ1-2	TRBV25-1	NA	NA	TGTGCCAGCAACCACGACAATGGCTACACCTTC	CASNHDNGYTF
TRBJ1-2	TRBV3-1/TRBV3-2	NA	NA	TGTGCCAGCAGCCACCGACAGGCAGCTAACTATGGCTACACCTTC	CASSHRQAANYGYTF
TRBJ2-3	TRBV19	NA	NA	TGTGCCAGTAGTATAAGAACAGGCCTTATGACAGATACGCAGTATTTT	CASSIRTGLMTDTQYF
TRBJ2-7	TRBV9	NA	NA	TGTGCCAGCAGCGTAGCTACAGGATCCTACGAGCAGTACTTC	CASSVATGSYEQYF
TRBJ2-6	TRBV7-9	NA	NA	TGTGCCAGCAGGGTCCAGGGCGCTGGGGCCAACGTCCTGACTTTC	CASRVQGAGANVLTF
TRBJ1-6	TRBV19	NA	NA	TGTGCCAGTAGTATAGACGGTAACTATAATTCACCCCTCCACTTT	CASSIDGNYNSPLHF
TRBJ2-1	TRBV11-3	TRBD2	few	TGTGCCAGCAGCCGTGGACTAGCGGGAGACAATGAGCAGTTCTTC	CASSRGLAGDNEQFF
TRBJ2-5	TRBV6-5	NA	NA	TGTGCCAGCAGCCAGCAAGAGACCCAGTACTTC	CASSQQETQYF